One sample yielded the 14 T cell receptor beta chains listed below, sequenced in a study of spatial heterogeneity in lung cancer. This sample's time point: blood at routine non-recurrence follow-up after resection. MiXCR, applied by TCRdb to the 5' RACE reads, yields one record per CDR3 protein. The sample lists 95,000 to 120,000 distinct CDR3 sequences, less than 14% seen once, with 24% in the top ten. Specimen: PBMCs, collected at follow-up. Receptor source: a female donor with early-stage non-small cell lung cancer.

There are a few counts of this clonotype. V is TRBV28 and J is TRBJ2-3; the D call may be TRBD1 or TRBD2 (5 bases each). The CDR3 is made up of 14 amino acids. V lost 7 bases, J lost 3 bases, and 14 bases lay in between. CDR1 is MDHEN and CDR2 is SYDVKM in the germline V gene. The CDR3 loop reads CASTERWGTDTQYF. CDR3 DNA sequence: TGTGCCAGCACCGAACGTTGGGGGACAGATACGCAGTATTTT.

The rearrangement uses TRBV5-1 and TRBJ1-2; unclear D gene. The germline V gene encodes CDR1 SGHRS and CDR2 YFSETQ. Trimming cost V 0 bases and J 6 bases, with 12 bases left between them. CDR3 length equals 14 residues. CDR3 in DNA: TGCGCCAGCAGCTTGGCCAATTGGCGCAATGGCTACACCTTC. It translates to CASSLANWRNGYTF.

The V call is TRBV10-3, the J call TRBJ2-1; D is ambiguous. The CDR3 totals 12 residues. Trimming removed 0 bases from V and 3 bases from J, with 0 bases in between. Germline assignment: CDR1 ENHRY and CDR2 SYGVKD. The CDR3 DNA reads as TGTGCCATCAGTGAGTCCTACAATGAGCAGTTCTTC. It codes for CAISESYNEQFF.

This clonotype has ten or more counts. The V gene is TRBV10-3, the J gene TRBJ1-5, with D perhaps matching TRBD1 (5 bases). This CDR3 has 14 residues. CDR1 is ENHRY, CDR2 SYGVKD, per germline. Trimming shortened V by 0 bases and J by 7 bases, and 10 bases separated the two germline ends. The CDR3 nucleotides are TGTGCCATCAGTGAGTCATTGGAGGGGCAGCCCCAGCATTTT. Translating it yields CAISESLEGQPQHF.

This clonotype occurred a few times. The chain has TRBV5-1 and TRBJ2-7, with unresolved D. Germline CDR1 SGHRS, CDR2 YFSETQ. Trimming took off 2 bases at V and 5 bases at J, with 8 bases between the two ends. This CDR3 contains 12 residues. The CDR3, as DNA: TGCGCCAGCAGCTTCCGGACGGACGAGCAGTACTTC. This gives the protein CASSFRTDEQYF.

This clonotype was observed at least ten times. The rearrangement links TRBV25-1 to TRBJ2-5, with a possible D match to TRBD2 (6 bases). CDR1 MGHDK and CDR2 SYGVNS come from the germline V gene. V shed 3 bases and J shed 4 bases, with 12 bases lying between them. The CDR3 is made up of 14 amino acids. In DNA form, the CDR3 reads TGTGCCAGCAGTGAGTGGAGTAGCGGAGAGACCCAGTACTTC. Protein: CASSEWSSGETQYF.

This clonotype was picked up many times. The chain carries TRBV10-3 and TRBJ1-2; the D gene is possibly TRBD1 (6 bases). The CDR3 contains 16 residues. The ends were cut back, 4 bases at V and 4 bases at J, with 19 bases in the middle. The germline CDR1 and CDR2 sequences are ENHRY and SYGVKD. CDR3 DNA sequence: TGTGCCATCAGTGGGCTAGACAGGCGGCGAGGCTATGGCTACACCTTC. Residues: CAISGLDRRRGYGYTF.

This clonotype was counted between two and nine times. V is TRBV14 and J is TRBJ2-7; D is undetermined. The CDR3 is 17 residues long. Germline CDR1 is SGHDN and CDR2 is FVKESK. Between the trimmed V and J ends, which lost 2 bases and 2 bases, there was a span of 19 bases. This CDR3 is CASSQLPRSVHPYEQYF. CDR3 nucleotides: TGTGCCAGCAGCCAACTTCCGAGGTCGGTGCATCCCTACGAGCAGTACTTC.

This clonotype has at least ten counts. The gene calls are TRBV7-8 and TRBJ2-7; D call uncertain. V lost 5 bases, J lost 3 bases, and 17 bases lay in between. CDR3 length: 15 amino acids. The germline V gene encodes CDR1 SGHVS and CDR2 FQNEAQ. This chain's CDR3 is CASSTRVGGVYEQYF. CDR3 DNA: TGTGCCAGCAGCACCAGAGTCGGTGGGGTCTACGAGCAGTACTTC.

The table lists this clonotype with a few counts. The gene calls are TRBV7-9 and TRBJ1-3; D ambiguous. CDR1 is SEHNR, CDR2 FQNEAQ, per germline (reference sequence). Trimming removed 4 bases from V and 0 bases from J, with 10 bases in between. The CDR3 has 15 amino acids. This CDR3 is CASSSDTYSGNTIYF. Here the CDR3 DNA reads TGTGCCAGCAGCTCAGACACTTACTCTGGAAACACCATATATTTT. The whole variable domain, filled in from reference TRBV7-9 and TRBJ1-3, reads DTGVSQNPRHKITKRGQNVTFRCDPISEHNRLYWYRQTLGQGPEFLTYFQNEAQLEKSRLLSDRFSAERPKGSFSTLEIQRTEQGDSAMYLCASSSDTYSGNTIYFGEGSWLTVV.

V and J are TRBV7-3 and TRBJ2-1, with 8 bases aligning to TRBD2. The CDR3 consists of 15 residues. CDR1 and CDR2 from the germline V gene are SGHTA and FQGTGA. J lost 4 bases, V lost 4 bases, and 6 bases had no gene match. The CDR3, as DNA: TGTGCCAGCAGCTCGAGCGGGGGAAAGTACAATGAGCAGTTCTTC. This codes for CASSSSGGKYNEQFF.

In its sample, this clonotype was seen a few times. The rearrangement joins TRBV7-3 to TRBJ2-7; no firm D call. The CDR3 is 14 residues long. Germline lookup yields CDR1 SGHTA and CDR2 FQGTGA. V lost 2 bases to trimming and J lost 1 base, with 9 bases between them. Here the CDR3 DNA reads TGTGCCAGCAGCTTATTGGCCGGTTCCTACGAGCAGTACTTC. Amino acid sequence: CASSLLAGSYEQYF.

In this sample, this clonotype turned up a few times. This chain joins TRBV7-8 and TRBJ1-1; D uncertain. The CDR3 loop spans 16 amino acids. CDR1 and CDR2 from the germline V gene are SGHVS and FQNEAQ. V shed 2 bases and J shed 1 base, with 14 bases lying between them. The CDR3 DNA reads TGTGCCAGCAGCTTATTGGTACGGACCCCGAACACTGAAGCTTTCTTT. It codes for CASSLLVRTPNTEAFF.

This clonotype has at least ten counts. This chain links TRBV7-9 with TRBJ1-1; D possibly corresponds to TRBD1 (5 bases). Germline-derived CDR1 and CDR2 are SEHNR and FQNEAQ (reference sequence). This CDR3 contains 15 residues. Trimming removed 5 bases at V and 2 bases at J, with 15 bases between. The DNA for the CDR3 is TGTGCCAGCAGCCGGCCGGCGACAGCCAACACTGAAGCTTTCTTT. Encoded protein: CASSRPATANTEAFF.